This TCR beta chain is from a study of cytomegalovirus exposure and HLA in healthy donors. Study findings and constraints: Immune exposure information available was restricted to CMV serostatus.

V lost 2 bases and J lost 6, with 19 bases in between. The CDR3 contains 16 residues. Germline-derived CDR1 and CDR2 are GTSNPN and SVGIG (reference sequence). As to this clone: Its antigen is currently unknown.

Use of 60 Vbeta and 13 Jbeta primers characterized the PCR. The repertoire was sequenced with immunoSEQ multiplex PCR; TCRdb's copy has only in-frame clones and lacks some. The table includes 200,000 to 250,000 clones, about 77% detected once. Sequenced input: PBMCs. The TCR originated in a woman in her twenties or thirties in good health and CMV-seronegative. The J gene is TRBJ1-4, the V gene TRBV30; D is perhaps TRBD1 (5 bases). The DNA for the CDR3 is TGTGCCTGGAGTCCCTCCCGGACCTGGGGGGATGAAAAACTGTTTTTT. Its translation: CAWSPSRTWGDEKLFF.